This T cell receptor (beta chain) was identified in a study of Ad26.COV2.S vaccination and SARS-CoV-2 variants (dated by TCRdb to the early 2020s). For the wider study: Vaccine-arm donors were drawn from COV1001, a multicentre, randomized, double-blind, placebo-controlled phase I-IIa trial of Ad26.COV2.S in healthy adults. Dosing of Ad26.COV2.S was intramuscular, at either 5x10^10 or 1x10^11 viral particles, delivered as one shot or as two shots spaced 56 days apart. TCRbeta repertoire sequencing served as the tool for gauging how specific and how broad the SARS-CoV-2-reactive T cell receptors were following Ad26.COV2.S vaccination. A total of approximately 30 samples were included in the TCR-sequenced set, comprising 19 Ad26.COV2.S vaccine recipients, 5 placebo recipients and 8 SARS-CoV-2 convalescent individuals. Trial participants were randomized into five groups of five: low-dose or high-dose Ad26.COV2.S given once or twice, or placebo on both occasions. Investigators remained blinded to trial group allocation during experiments and outcome assessment. The investigation overall reported the following: According to the authors, total T cell responses may have been underestimated by the TCR breadth and depth analyses. Higher spike-specific TCR breadth was observed in Ad26.COV2.S recipients than in placebo recipients (P = 0.0014). Comparable non-spike TCR breadth was observed between vaccine and placebo recipients, consistent with only spike being contained in the vaccine. After vaccination, substantial breadth of spike-specific CD8+ and CD4+ T cell responses was reported. The study was not powered to compare responses between vaccine doses or regimens.

Trimming costs V 4 bases and J 10 bases, and their ends lie 17 bases apart. The CDR3 sequence holds 15 residues, the cysteine and phenylalanine included. Only the CDR3 portion is preserved as DNA: 45 bases, with reading frame beginning at the first base. CDR1 SGHTA and CDR2 FQGNSA are derived from the germline V gene. In the paper's terms, the treatment or condition label means: about 20 received Ad26.COV2.S at low or high dose, single or two shots; about 5 received placebo; per-sample allocation not given. Repertoires of vaccine and placebo recipients were sequenced from samples collected on day 63 after the first injection. Cohort 1b enrolled 20 to 30 adults aged 18-55 years at a single site in Boston, USA, between 29 July and 7 August 2020. Ad26.COV2.S was a replication-incompetent adenovirus type 26 vector expressing a prefusion-stabilized SARS-CoV-2 spike protein from the original Wuhan strain.

This clone is a singleton in its sample. Its antigen remains undetermined. No much larger clone exists at a distance of one base, and base qualities are not known. TCRbeta CDR3 regions were sequenced with the immunoSEQ Assay. After extraction, genomic DNA underwent amplification by bias-controlled multiplex PCR, followed by high-throughput sequencing. The original pipeline was this. To quantify the absolute abundance of each unique TCRbeta CDR3 region, sequences were collapsed and filtered. T cell fraction was estimated by normalization of TCRbeta template counts to usable DNA, with usable DNA being measured through amplification of reference genes present in all nucleated cells. Repertoire TCRs were annotated as SARS-CoV-2-specific when V gene, CDR3 amino acid sequence and J gene were exactly matched to a known reactive TCR set. MIRA supplied the reference SARS-CoV-2 TCR set, which was filtered for enrichment in COVID-19-positive ImmuneCODE repertoires so that public or cross-reactive TCRs were removed. Drawing on the MIRA antigens, annotated TCRs were analysed further at the level of specific ORF or position within ORF. Breadth was defined as the number of annotated unique rearrangements divided by the total number of unique productive rearrangements, and depth was defined as the summed frequency of the annotated unique rearrangements. Two-sided Wilcoxon rank-sum tests were applied when comparing TCR breadth between groups. TCRdb mirrors the immuneACCESS table, restricted to in-frame sequences. Some clones are absent from its copies; in checked studies, under half trace to an unresolved V gene, and the reason for the others is unknown. V and J calls and clone size are those listed in that table; D and trimming were worked out from the DNA. The sample contains some 240,000 clones, 87% of them found a single time. The ten largest clones take up less than 3% of the sample.

The source is a person between 18 and 65 years old who received the Ad26.COV2.S COVID-19 vaccine or a placebo. The specimen was peripheral blood, collected in a trial of Ad26.COV2.S vaccine versus placebo. This chain joins TRBV7-2 to TRBJ1-6, with TRBD1 perhaps the D gene, on 5 matching bases. The CDR3 protein sequence reads: CASSSLRDYGSPLHF. The DNA sequence is given as TGTGCCAGCAGCTCACTACGGGACTACGGATCACCCCTCCACTTT.